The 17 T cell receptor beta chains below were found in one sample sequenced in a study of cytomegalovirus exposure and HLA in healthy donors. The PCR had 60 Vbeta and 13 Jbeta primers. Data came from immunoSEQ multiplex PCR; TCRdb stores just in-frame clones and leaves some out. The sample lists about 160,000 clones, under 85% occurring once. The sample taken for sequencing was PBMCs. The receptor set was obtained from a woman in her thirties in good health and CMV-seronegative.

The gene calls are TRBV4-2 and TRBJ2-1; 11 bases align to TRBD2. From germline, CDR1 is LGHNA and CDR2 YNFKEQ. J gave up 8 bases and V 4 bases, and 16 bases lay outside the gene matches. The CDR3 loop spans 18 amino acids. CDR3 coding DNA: TGTGCCAGCAGCCTGGGGGCCATAGCGGGAGGGCCAAGGGATGAGCAGTTCTTC. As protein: CASSLGAIAGGPRDEQFF.

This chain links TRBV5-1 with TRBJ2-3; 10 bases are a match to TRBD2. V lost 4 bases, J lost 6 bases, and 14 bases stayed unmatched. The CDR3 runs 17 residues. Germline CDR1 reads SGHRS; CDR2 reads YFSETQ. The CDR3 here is CASSVSLSGGGRDTQYF. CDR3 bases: TGCGCCAGCAGCGTCTCCCTGAGCGGGGGGGGGCGGGATACGCAGTATTTT.

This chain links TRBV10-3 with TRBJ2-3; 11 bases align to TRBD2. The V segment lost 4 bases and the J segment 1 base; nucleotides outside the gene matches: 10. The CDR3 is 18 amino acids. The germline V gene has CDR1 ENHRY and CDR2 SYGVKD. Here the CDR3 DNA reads TGTGCCATCAGTGTCCTAGCGGGGGGCCCCCAAGGCACAGATACGCAGTATTTT. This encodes CAISVLAGGPQGTDTQYF.

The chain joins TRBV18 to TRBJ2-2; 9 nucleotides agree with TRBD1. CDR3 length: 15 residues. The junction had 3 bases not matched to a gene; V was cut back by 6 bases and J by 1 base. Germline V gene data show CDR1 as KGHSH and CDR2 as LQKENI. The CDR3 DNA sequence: TGTGCCAGCTCTCGGACAGGGGAGAACACCGGGGAGCTGTTTTTT. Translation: CASSRTGENTGELFF.

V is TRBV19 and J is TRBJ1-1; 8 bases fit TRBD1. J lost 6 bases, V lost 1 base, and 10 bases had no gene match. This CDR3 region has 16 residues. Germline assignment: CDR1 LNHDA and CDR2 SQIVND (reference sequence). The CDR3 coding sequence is TGTGCCAGTAGTATAGCCCAGGGGGCGCCGGTATCTGAAGCTTTCTTT. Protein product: CASSIAQGAPVSEAFF.

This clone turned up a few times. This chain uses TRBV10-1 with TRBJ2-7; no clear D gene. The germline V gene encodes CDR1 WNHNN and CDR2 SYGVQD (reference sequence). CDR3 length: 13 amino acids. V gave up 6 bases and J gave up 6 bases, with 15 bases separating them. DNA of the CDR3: TGCGCCAGCAGCATTGCACGGGTGTCCGAGCAGTACTTC. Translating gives CASSIARVSEQYF.

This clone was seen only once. The CDR3 DNA reads TGTGCCGCCAAGACAGGGCGGCAAGCTTTCTTT. Translation gives CAAKTGRQAFF. The V gene is TRBV28, the J gene TRBJ1-1; 7 bases are shared with TRBD1. Germline loops: CDR1 MDHEN, CDR2 SYDVKM. There are 11 residues in the CDR3. With 11 bases clipped from V and 9 bases from J, the junction kept 9 bases outside the gene matches.

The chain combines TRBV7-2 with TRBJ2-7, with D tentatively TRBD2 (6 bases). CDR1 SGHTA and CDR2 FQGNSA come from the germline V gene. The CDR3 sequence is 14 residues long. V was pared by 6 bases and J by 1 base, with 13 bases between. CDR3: CASSLPGLSYEQYF. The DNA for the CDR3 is TGTGCCAGCAGTTTACCTGGACTATCCTACGAGCAGTACTTC. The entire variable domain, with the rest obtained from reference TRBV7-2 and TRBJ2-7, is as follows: GAGVSQSPSNKVTEKGKDVELRCDPISGHTALYWYRQSLGQGLEFLIYFQGNSAPDKSGLPSDRFSAERTGGSVSTLTIQRTQQEDSAVYLCASSLPGLSYEQYFGPGTRLTVT.

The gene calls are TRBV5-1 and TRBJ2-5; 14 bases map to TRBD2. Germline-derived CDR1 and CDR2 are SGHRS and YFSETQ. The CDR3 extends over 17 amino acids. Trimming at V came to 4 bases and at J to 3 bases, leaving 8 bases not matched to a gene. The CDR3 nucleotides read TGCGCCAGCAGCGAAATACCGGGACTAGCGGGAGAAGAGACCCAGTACTTC. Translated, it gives CASSEIPGLAGEETQYF.

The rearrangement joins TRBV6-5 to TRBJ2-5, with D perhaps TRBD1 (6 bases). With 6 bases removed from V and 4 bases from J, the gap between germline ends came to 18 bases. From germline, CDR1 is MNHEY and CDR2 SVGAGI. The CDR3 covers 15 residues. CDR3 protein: CASRAAHTGRETQYF. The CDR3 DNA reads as TGTGCCAGCAGAGCGGCCCATACAGGGAGAGAGACCCAGTACTTC.

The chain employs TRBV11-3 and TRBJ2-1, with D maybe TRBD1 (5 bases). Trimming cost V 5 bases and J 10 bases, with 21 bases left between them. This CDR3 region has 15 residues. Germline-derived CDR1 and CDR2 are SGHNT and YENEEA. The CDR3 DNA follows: TGTGCCAGCAGCCCCGGCGTAACACAGGTCCCCGAGCAGTTCTTC. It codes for CASSPGVTQVPEQFF.

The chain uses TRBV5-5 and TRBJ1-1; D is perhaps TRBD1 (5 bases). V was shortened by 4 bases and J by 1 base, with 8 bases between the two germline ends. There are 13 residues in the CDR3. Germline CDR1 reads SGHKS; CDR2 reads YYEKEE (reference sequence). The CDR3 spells CASSRTGNTEAFF. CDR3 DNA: TGTGCCAGCAGCAGAACAGGGAACACTGAAGCTTTCTTT.

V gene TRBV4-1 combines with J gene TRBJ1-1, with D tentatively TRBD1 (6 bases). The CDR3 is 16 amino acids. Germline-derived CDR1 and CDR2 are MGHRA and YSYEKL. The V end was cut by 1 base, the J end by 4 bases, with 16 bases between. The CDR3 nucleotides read TGCGCCAGCAGCCAAGTTAAGGGTAGGGGGGGCACTGAAGCTTTCTTT. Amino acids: CASSQVKGRGGTEAFF.

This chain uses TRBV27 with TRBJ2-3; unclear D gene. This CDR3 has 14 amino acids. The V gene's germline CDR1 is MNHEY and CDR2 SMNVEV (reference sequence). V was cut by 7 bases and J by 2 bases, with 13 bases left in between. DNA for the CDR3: TGTGCCAGCACCCCTCTTGAGGCCACAGATACGCAGTATTTT. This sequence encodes CASTPLEATDTQYF.

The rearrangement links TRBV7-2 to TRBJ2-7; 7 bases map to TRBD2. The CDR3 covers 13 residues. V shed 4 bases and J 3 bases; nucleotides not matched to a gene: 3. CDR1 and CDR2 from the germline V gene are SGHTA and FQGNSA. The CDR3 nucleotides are TGTGCCAGCAGCTGGGAGGGCCTCTACGAGCAGTACTTC. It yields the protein CASSWEGLYEQYF. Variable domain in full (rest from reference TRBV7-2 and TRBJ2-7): GAGVSQSPSNKVTEKGKDVELRCDPISGHTALYWYRQSLGQGLEFLIYFQGNSAPDKSGLPSDRFSAERTGGSVSTLTIQRTQQEDSAVYLCASSWEGLYEQYFGPGTRLTVT.

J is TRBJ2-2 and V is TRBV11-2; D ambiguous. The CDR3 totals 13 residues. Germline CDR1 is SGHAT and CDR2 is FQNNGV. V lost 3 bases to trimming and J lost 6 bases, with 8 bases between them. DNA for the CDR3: TGTGCCAGCAGCTTTTATGAGTCCGGGGAGCTGTTTTTT. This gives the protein CASSFYESGELFF.

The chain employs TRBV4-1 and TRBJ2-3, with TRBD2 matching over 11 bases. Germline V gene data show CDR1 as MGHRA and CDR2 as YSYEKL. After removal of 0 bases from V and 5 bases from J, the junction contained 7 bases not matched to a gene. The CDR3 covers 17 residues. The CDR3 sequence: CASSQDGTSGGIDTQYF. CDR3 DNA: TGCGCCAGCAGCCAAGATGGGACTAGCGGAGGTATAGATACGCAGTATTTT.